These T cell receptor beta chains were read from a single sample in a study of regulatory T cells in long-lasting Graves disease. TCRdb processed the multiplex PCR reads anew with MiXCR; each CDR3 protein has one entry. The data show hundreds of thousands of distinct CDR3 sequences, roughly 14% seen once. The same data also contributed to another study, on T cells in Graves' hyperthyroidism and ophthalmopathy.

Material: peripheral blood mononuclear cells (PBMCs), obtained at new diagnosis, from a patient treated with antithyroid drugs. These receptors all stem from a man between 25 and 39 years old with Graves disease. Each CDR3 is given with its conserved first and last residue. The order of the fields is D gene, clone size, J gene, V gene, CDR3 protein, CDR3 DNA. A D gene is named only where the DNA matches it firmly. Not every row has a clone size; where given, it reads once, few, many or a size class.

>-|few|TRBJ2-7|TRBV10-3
CAISVGGMIYEQYF
TGTGCCATCAGTGTAGGCGGGATGATCTACGAGCAGTACTTC
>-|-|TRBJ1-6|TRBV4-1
CASSLGPSSSYNSPLHF
TGCGCCAGCAGCCTCGGACCGTCGAGCTCCTATAATTCACCCCTCCACTTT
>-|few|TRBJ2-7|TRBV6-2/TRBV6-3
CASSYAGLQSYEQYF
TGTGCCAGCAGTTACGCGGGACTCCAATCCTACGAGCAGTACTTC
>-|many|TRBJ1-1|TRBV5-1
CASSPDSNTEAFF
TGTGCCAGCTCACCGGATTCGAACACTGAAGCTTTCTTT
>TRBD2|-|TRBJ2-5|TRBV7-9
CAWGAGGGETQYF
TGTGCCTGGGGAGCGGGGGGGGGGGAGACCCAGTACTTC
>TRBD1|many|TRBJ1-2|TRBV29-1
CSVEDRQRNYGYTF
TGCAGCGTTGAGGACAGGCAGCGGAACTATGGCTACACCTTC
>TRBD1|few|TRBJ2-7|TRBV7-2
CASSLRGQGASEQYF
TGTGCCAGCAGCTTAAGGGGACAGGGGGCCTCCGAGCAGTACTTC
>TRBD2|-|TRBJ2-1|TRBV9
CASSVVSGPISPSYNEQFF
TGTGCCAGCAGCGTAGTTAGCGGGCCCATTTCTCCCTCCTACAATGAGCAGTTCTTC
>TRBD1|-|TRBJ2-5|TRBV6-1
CASSEAQGAWQETQYF
TGTGCCAGCAGTGAAGCGCAGGGGGCATGGCAAGAGACCCAGTACTTC
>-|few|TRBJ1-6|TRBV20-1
CSARAPREGNNSPLHF
TGCAGTGCTAGGGCTCCAAGGGAGGGAAATAATTCACCCCTCCACTTT
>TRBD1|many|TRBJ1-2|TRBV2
CASSADRSYGYTF
TGTGCCAGCAGTGCGGACAGGAGCTATGGCTACACCTTC
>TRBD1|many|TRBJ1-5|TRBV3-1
CASSQWGTEGEPQHF
TGTGCCAGCAGCCAATGGGGGACAGAGGGGGAGCCCCAGCATTTT
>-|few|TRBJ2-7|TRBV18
CASSLSPGVGHEQYF
TGTGCCAGCTCACTCTCCCCAGGGGTAGGCCACGAGCAGTACTTC
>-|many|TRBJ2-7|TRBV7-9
CASRSPGTPTYEQYF
TGTGCCAGCAGGTCCCCCGGGACGCCAACCTACGAGCAGTACTTC
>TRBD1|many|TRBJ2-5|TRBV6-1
CASSEWGGQGKETQYF
TGTGCCAGCAGTGAATGGGGGGGACAGGGAAAGGAGACCCAGTACTTC
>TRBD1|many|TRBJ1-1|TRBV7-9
CASSSRQGTNTEAFF
TGTGCCAGCAGCTCAAGACAGGGAACGAACACTGAAGCTTTCTTT
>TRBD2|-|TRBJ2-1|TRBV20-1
CSARYLAGDSFNEQFF
TGCAGTGCTAGATACCTAGCGGGCGACTCATTCAATGAGCAGTTCTTC
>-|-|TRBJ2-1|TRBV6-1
CASGPYLGDNEQFF
TGTGCCAGCGGCCCCTATCTGGGGGACAATGAGCAGTTCTTC
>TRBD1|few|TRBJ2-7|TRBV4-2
CASSADREIYEQYF
TGTGCCAGCAGCGCGGACAGGGAAATCTACGAGCAGTACTTC
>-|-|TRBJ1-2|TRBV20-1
CSALTGGGGYTF
TGCAGTGCCTTGACAGGAGGTGGTGGCTACACCTTC
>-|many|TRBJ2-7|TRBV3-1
CASSHPGTQTYEQYF
TGTGCCAGCAGCCATCCCGGGACTCAGACCTACGAGCAGTACTTC